The TCR beta chain under discussion was sequenced for a study of siplizumab effects on memory and regulatory T cells. The study, taken as a whole, reports: Mappable CD4+ clones that were alloreactive averaged around 70% Treg-derived with siplizumab versus around 27% in controls. Researchers did not confirm the suppressive function of proliferating Tregs from siplizumab cultures. Alloreactive sequences traceable to unstimulated CD4+ memory cells declined significantly under siplizumab.

This CDR3 is 17 amino acids long. CDR1 and CDR2 (germline): SGHRS, YFSETQ. V was cut by 1 base and J by 3 bases, with 16 bases left in between. Generated by immunoSEQ multiplex PCR, the TCRdb table keeps only in-frame clones and is missing some. The data show over 80,000 clones, roughly 94% seen once. Turning to this clone: As yet, its antigen is unknown.

The rearrangement links TRBV5-1 to TRBJ2-2, with D possibly being TRBD2 (6 bases). Sequenced: non-Treg CD4+ T cells sorted from blood. This clonotype was sampled from a human donor in good health. The CDR3 DNA follows: TGCGCCAGCAGCTTGCTTCCCCGACTAGTTGACACCGGGGAGCTGTTTTTT. It encodes CASSLLPRLVDTGELFF. The whole variable domain, remainder taken from reference TRBV5-1 and TRBJ2-2, is KAGVTQTPRYLIKTRGQQVTLSCSPISGHRSVSWYQQTPGQGLQFLFEYFSETQRNKGNFPGRFSGRQFSNSRSEMNVSTLELGDSALYLCASSLLPRLVDTGELFFGEGSRLTVL.